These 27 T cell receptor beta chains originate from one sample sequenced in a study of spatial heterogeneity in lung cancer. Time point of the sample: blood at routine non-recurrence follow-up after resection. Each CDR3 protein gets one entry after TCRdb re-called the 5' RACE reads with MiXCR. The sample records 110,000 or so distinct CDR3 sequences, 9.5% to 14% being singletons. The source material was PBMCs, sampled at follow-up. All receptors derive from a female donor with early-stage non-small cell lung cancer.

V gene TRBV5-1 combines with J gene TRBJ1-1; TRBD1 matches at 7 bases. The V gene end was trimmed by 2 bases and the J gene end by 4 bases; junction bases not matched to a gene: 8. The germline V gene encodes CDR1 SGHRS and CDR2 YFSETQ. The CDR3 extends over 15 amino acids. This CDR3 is CASSLEQGPTTEAFF. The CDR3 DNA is TGCGCCAGCAGCTTAGAACAGGGGCCGACCACTGAAGCTTTCTTT.

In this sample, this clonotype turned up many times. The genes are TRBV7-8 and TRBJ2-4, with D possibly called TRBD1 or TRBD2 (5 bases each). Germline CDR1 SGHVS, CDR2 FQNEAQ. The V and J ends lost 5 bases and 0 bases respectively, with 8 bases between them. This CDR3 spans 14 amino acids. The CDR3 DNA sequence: TGTGCCAGCAGCGGGACCTTAGCCAAAAACATTCAGTACTTC. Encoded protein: CASSGTLAKNIQYF.

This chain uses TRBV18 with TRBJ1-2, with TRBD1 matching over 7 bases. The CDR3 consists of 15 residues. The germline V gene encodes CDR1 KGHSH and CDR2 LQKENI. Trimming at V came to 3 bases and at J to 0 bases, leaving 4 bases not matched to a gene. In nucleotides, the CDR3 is TGTGCCAGCTCACCCGACAGGGTGTCTAACTATGGCTACACCTTC. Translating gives CASSPDRVSNYGYTF.

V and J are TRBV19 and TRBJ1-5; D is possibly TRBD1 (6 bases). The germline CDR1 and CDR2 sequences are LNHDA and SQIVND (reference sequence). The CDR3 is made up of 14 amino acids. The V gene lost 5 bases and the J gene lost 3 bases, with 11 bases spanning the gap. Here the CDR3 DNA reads TGTGCCAGTAGTGAATCAGGGGACAATCAGCCCCAGCATTTT. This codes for CASSESGDNQPQHF.

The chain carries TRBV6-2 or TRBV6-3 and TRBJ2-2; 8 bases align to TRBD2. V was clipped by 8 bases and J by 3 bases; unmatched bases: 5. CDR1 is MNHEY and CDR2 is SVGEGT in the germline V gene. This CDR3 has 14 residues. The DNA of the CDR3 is TGTGCCAGCGGGCTACTAGCGGACACCGGGGAGCTGTTTTTT. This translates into CASGLLADTGELFF.

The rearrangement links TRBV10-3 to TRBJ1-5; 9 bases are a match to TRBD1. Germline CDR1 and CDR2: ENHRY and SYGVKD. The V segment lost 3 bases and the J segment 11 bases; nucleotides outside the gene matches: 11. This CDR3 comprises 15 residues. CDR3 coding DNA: TGTGCCATCAGTGACCTACAGGGGGCCATTAAGGCCCAGCATTTT. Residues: CAISDLQGAIKAQHF.

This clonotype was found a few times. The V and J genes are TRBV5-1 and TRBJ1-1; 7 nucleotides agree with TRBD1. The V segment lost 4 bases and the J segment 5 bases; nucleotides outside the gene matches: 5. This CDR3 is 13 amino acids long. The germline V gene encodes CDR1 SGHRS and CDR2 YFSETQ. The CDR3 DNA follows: TGCGCCAGCAGCAACAGGGGATGGACTGAAGCTTTCTTT. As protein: CASSNRGWTEAFF.

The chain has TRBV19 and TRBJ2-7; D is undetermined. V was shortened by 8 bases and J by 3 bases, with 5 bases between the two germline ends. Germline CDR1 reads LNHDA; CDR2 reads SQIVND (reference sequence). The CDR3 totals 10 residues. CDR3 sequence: CASGDYEQYF. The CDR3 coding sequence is TGTGCCAGTGGGGACTACGAGCAGTACTTC. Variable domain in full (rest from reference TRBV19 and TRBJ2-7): DGGITQSPKYLFRKEGQNVTLSCEQNLNHDAMYWYRQDPGQGLRLIYYSQIVNDFQKGDIAEGYSVSREKKESFPLTVTSAQKNPTAFYLCASGDYEQYFGPGTRLTVT.

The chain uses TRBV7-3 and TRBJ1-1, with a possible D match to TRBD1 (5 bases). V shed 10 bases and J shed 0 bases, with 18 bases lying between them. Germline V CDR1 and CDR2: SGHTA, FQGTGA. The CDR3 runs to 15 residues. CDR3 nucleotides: TGTGCCACCTGGGACGGCCTTTCAATGAACACTGAAGCTTTCTTT. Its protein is CATWDGLSMNTEAFF.

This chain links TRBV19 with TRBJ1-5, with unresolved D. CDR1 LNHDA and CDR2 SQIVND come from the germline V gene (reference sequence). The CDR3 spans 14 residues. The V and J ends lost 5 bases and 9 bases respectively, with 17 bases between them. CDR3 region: CASSPDASSWPQHF. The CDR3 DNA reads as TGTGCCAGTAGTCCGGACGCCTCCTCCTGGCCCCAGCATTTT.

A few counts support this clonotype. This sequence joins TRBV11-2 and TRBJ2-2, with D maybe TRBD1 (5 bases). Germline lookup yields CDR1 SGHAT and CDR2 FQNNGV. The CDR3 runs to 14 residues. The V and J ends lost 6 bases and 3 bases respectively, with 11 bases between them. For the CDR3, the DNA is TGTGCCAGCAGTCAAAAAGGGGACACCGGGGAGCTGTTTTTT. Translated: CASSQKGDTGELFF.

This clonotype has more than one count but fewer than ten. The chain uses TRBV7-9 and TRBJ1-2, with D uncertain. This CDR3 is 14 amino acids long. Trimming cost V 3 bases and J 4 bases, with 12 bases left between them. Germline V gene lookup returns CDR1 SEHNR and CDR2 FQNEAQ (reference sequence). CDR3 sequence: CASSLATRSYGYTF. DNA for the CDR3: TGTGCCAGCAGCTTGGCCACCCGGTCCTATGGCTACACCTTC.

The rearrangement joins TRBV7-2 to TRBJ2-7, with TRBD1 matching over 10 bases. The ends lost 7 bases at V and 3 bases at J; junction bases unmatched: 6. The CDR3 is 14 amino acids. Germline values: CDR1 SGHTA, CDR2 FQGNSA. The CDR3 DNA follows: TGTGCCAGCACATTGGGACAGGGGATCTACGAGCAGTACTTC. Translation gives CASTLGQGIYEQYF. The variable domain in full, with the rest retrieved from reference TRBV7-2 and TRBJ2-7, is GAGVSQSPSNKVTEKGKDVELRCDPISGHTALYWYRQSLGQGLEFLIYFQGNSAPDKSGLPSDRFSAERTGGSVSTLTIQRTQQEDSAVYLCASTLGQGIYEQYFGPGTRLTVT.

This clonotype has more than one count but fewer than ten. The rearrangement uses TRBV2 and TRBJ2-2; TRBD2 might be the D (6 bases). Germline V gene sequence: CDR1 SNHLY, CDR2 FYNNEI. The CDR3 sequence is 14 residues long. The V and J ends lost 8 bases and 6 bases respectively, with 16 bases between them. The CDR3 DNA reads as TGTGCCAGCGCTCGGGGGACGGTAGCCGGGGAGCTGTTTTTT. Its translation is CASARGTVAGELFF.

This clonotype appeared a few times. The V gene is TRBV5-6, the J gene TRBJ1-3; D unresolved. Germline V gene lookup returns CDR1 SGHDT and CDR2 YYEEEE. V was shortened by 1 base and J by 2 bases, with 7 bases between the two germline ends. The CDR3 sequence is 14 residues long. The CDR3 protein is CASSLFGAGNTIYF. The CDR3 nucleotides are TGTGCCAGCAGCTTGTTTGGAGCTGGAAACACCATATATTTT. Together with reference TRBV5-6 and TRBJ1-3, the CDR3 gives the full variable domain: DAGVTQSPTHLIKTRGQQVTLRCSPKSGHDTVSWYQQALGQGPQFIFQYYEEEERQRGNFPDRFSGHQFPNYSSELNVNALLLGDSALYLCASSLFGAGNTIYFGEGSWLTVV.

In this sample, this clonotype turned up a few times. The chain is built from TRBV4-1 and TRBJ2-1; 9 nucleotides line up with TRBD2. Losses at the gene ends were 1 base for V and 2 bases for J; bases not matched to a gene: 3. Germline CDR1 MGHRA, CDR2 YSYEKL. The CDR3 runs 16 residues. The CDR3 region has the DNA TGCGCCAGCAGCCAAGGACTAGCGGTCACCTACAATGAGCAGTTCTTC. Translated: CASSQGLAVTYNEQFF.

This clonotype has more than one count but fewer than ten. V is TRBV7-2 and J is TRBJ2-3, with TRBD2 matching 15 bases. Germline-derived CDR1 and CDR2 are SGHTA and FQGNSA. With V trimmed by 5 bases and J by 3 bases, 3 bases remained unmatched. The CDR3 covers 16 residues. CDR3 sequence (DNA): TGTGCCAGCAGCGTGGGACTAGCGGGAGGTACAGATACGCAGTATTTT. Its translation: CASSVGLAGGTDTQYF. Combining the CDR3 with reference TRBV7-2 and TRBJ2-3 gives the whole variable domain GAGVSQSPSNKVTEKGKDVELRCDPISGHTALYWYRQSLGQGLEFLIYFQGNSAPDKSGLPSDRFSAERTGGSVSTLTIQRTQQEDSAVYLCASSVGLAGGTDTQYFGPGTRLTVL.

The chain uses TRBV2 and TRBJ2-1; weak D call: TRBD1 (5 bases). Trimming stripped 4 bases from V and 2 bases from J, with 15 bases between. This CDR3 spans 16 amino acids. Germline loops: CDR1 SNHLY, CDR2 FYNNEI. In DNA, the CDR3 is TGTGCCAGCAGTGGAAGGGGTGCGAGTACCTACAATGAGCAGTTCTTC. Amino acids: CASSGRGASTYNEQFF.

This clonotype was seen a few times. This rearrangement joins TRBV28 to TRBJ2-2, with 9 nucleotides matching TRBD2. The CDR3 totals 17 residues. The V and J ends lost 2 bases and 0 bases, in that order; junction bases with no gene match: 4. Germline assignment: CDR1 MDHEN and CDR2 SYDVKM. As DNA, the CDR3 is TGTGCCAGCAGTTTAAAAAGGACTAGCGCGAACACCGGGGAGCTGTTTTTT. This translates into CASSLKRTSANTGELFF.

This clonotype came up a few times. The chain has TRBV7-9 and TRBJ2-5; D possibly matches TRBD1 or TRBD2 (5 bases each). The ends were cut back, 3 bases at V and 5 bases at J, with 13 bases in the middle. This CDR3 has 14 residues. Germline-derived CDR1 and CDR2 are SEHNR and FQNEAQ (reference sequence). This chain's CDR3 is CASSFVVGAETQYF. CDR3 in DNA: TGTGCCAGCAGCTTCGTGGTCGGGGCCGAGACCCAGTACTTC.

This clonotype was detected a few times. The CDR3, as DNA: TGTGCCAGCTATCTAAAGAGTCCCGGGACAGGAATCTCCTACGAGCAGTACGTC. As protein: CASYLKSPGTGISYEQYV. The chain couples TRBV11-3 to TRBJ2-7; 8 nucleotides agree with TRBD1. V shed 8 bases, J shed 0 bases, and the junction held 18 bases outside the gene matches. CDR3 size: 18 residues. The germline CDR1 and CDR2 sequences are SGHNT and YENEEA.

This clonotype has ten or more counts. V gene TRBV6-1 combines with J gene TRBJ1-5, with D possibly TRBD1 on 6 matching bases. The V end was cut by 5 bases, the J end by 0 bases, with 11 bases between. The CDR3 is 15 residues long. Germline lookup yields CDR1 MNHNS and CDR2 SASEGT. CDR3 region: CASSLTGLSNQPQHF. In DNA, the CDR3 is TGTGCCAGCAGTCTGACAGGCCTTAGCAATCAGCCCCAGCATTTT.

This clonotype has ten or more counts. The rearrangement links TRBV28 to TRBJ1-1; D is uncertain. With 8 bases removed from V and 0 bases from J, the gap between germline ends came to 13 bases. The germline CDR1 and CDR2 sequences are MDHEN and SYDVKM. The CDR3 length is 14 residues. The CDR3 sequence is CASCGVGLNTEAFF. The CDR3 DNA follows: TGTGCCAGCTGTGGGGTGGGATTGAACACTGAAGCTTTCTTT.

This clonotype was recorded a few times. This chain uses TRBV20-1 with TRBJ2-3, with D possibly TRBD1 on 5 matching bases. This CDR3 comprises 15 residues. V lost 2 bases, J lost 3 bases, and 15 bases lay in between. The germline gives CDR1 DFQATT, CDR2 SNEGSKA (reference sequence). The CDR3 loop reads CSARSRAFGTDTQYF. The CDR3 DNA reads TGCAGTGCTAGAAGCAGGGCTTTTGGGACAGATACGCAGTATTTT.

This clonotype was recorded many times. The CDR3 DNA follows: TGCGCCAGCAGCCAAGATCGCGGTTCGACTAACTATGGCTACACCTTC. This sequence encodes CASSQDRGSTNYGYTF. The chain carries TRBV4-3 and TRBJ1-2; no definite D call. CDR3 length equals 16 residues. Trimming pared 0 bases from V and 0 bases from J, leaving 11 bases between. Germline-derived CDR1 and CDR2 are LGHNA and YSLEER.

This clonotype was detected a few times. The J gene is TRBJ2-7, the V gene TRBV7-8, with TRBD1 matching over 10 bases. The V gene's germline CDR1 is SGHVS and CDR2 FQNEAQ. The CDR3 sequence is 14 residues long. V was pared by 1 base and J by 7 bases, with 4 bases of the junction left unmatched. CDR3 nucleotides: TGTGCCAGCAGCTTAGTCGGGACAGGGGAAGAGCAGTACGTC. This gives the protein CASSLVGTGEEQYV.

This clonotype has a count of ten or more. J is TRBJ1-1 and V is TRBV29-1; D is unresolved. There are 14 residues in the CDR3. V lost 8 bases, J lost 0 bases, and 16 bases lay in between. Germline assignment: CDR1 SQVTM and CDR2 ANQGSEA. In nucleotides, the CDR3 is TGCAGCACAACAAGGGCGATCATGAACACTGAAGCTTTCTTT. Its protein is CSTTRAIMNTEAFF.